This passage covers 5 T cell receptor beta chains from one sample sequenced in a study of patients and donors after allogeneic stem cell transplantation. TCRdb called the RT-PCR reads again in MiXCR, with one record for every CDR3 protein. Of over 350,000 distinct CDR3 sequences in the sample, approximately 16% were seen once. The specimen was blood, either unsorted or a sorted T cell fraction (not recorded which). Every receptor here comes from a human donor who was either an allogeneic HSCT recipient or a stem cell or donor lymphocyte infusion donor (not recorded which). It is not recorded whose cells these are; they may come from a transplant donor.

This clonotype appeared a few times. CDR3 residues: CASSPRLTSGGARTDTQYF. The CDR3 DNA sequence: TGTGCCAGCAGCCCCAGACTAACTAGCGGGGGGGCTCGCACAGATACGCAGTATTTT. V gene TRBV4-2 combines with J gene TRBJ2-3; 13 positions match TRBD2. Trimming took 4 bases from V and 1 from J; bases not matched to a gene: 11. The CDR3 length is 19 residues. Germline CDR1 and CDR2: LGHNA and YNFKEQ.

The J gene is TRBJ2-5, the V gene TRBV9; 9 nucleotides agree with TRBD2. Looked up from germline, CDR1 is SGDLS and CDR2 is YYNGEE. The V segment lost 3 bases and the J segment 2 bases; nucleotides outside the gene matches: 2. This CDR3 spans 14 amino acids. The CDR3 DNA sequence: TGTGCCAGCAGCGCTAGCGGGAAACAAGAGACCCAGTACTTC. Translation gives CASSASGKQETQYF. The full variable domain, its missing parts supplied by reference TRBV9 and TRBJ2-5, is DSGVTQTPKHLITATGQRVTLRCSPRSGDLSVYWYQQSLDQGLQFLIQYYNGEERAKGNILERFSAQQFPDLHSELNLSSLELGDSALYFCASSASGKQETQYFGPGTRLLVL.

In this sample, this clonotype turned up a few times. The rearrangement links TRBV12-3 or TRBV12-4 to TRBJ2-7; tentative D call: TRBD2 (6 bases). The CDR3 covers 14 residues. Between the trimmed V and J ends, which lost 6 bases and 5 bases, there was a span of 17 bases. CDR3 nucleotides: TGTGCCAGCAGCCACATCGGGAGAGCCAACGAGCAGTACTTC. Translation: CASSHIGRANEQYF.

To note about this clonotype: A much bigger clone sits one base away, suggesting this may be a read error. J is TRBJ2-7 and V is TRBV12-3 or TRBV12-4; D is uncertain. The length of the CDR3 is 13 residues. The DNA for the CDR3 is TGTGACAGCAGTCCTCGAACAGCCTACGAGCAGTACTTC. This codes for CDSSPRTAYEQYF.

This rearrangement joins TRBV7-2 to TRBJ2-7; the match to TRBD1 covers 10 bases. The CDR3 spans 15 residues. Germline trimming cut 5 bases from V and 3 bases from J; bases unmatched to any gene: 7. Germline V lookup: CDR1 SGHTA, CDR2 FQGNSA. The CDR3 sequence: CASSPQGQGGYEQYF. The CDR3 nucleotides read TGTGCCAGCAGCCCCCAAGGACAGGGGGGCTACGAGCAGTACTTC.